This TCR beta chain was profiled in a study of cytomegalovirus exposure and HLA in healthy donors. In the study overall: Some 85 million unique TCRs, all from HLA-typed donors, were included in an early release of the data. The study's findings and limits: The classifier was said to identify cytomegalovirus status with high specificity and sensitivity.

From germline, CDR1 is MDHEN and CDR2 SYDVKM. This CDR3 is 10 amino acids long. V lost 6 bases and J 9 bases, leaving 8 bases between the germline ends. Concerning this clone itself: As yet, its antigen is unknown.

The PCR used 60 Vbeta and 13 Jbeta primers. Using immunoSEQ multiplex PCR, the repertoire was profiled, and TCRdb retains in-frame clones only, with some absent. The sample shows around 200,000 clones, approximately 80% of them seen only once. The TCR originated in a man in his fifties or sixties in good health and CMV-seronegative. Sequenced sample: PBMCs. The rearrangement links TRBV28 to TRBJ1-1; no definite D call. CDR3 region: CASSQTQAFF. The CDR3 coding sequence is TGTGCCAGCAGCCAGACTCAAGCTTTCTTT. The full variable domain, with the rest looked up from reference TRBV28 and TRBJ1-1, is DVKVTQSSRYLVKRTGEKVFLECVQDMDHENMFWYRQDPGLGLRLIYFSYDVKMKEKGDIPEGYSVSREKKERFSLILESASTNQTSMYLCASSQTQAFFGQGTRLTVV.